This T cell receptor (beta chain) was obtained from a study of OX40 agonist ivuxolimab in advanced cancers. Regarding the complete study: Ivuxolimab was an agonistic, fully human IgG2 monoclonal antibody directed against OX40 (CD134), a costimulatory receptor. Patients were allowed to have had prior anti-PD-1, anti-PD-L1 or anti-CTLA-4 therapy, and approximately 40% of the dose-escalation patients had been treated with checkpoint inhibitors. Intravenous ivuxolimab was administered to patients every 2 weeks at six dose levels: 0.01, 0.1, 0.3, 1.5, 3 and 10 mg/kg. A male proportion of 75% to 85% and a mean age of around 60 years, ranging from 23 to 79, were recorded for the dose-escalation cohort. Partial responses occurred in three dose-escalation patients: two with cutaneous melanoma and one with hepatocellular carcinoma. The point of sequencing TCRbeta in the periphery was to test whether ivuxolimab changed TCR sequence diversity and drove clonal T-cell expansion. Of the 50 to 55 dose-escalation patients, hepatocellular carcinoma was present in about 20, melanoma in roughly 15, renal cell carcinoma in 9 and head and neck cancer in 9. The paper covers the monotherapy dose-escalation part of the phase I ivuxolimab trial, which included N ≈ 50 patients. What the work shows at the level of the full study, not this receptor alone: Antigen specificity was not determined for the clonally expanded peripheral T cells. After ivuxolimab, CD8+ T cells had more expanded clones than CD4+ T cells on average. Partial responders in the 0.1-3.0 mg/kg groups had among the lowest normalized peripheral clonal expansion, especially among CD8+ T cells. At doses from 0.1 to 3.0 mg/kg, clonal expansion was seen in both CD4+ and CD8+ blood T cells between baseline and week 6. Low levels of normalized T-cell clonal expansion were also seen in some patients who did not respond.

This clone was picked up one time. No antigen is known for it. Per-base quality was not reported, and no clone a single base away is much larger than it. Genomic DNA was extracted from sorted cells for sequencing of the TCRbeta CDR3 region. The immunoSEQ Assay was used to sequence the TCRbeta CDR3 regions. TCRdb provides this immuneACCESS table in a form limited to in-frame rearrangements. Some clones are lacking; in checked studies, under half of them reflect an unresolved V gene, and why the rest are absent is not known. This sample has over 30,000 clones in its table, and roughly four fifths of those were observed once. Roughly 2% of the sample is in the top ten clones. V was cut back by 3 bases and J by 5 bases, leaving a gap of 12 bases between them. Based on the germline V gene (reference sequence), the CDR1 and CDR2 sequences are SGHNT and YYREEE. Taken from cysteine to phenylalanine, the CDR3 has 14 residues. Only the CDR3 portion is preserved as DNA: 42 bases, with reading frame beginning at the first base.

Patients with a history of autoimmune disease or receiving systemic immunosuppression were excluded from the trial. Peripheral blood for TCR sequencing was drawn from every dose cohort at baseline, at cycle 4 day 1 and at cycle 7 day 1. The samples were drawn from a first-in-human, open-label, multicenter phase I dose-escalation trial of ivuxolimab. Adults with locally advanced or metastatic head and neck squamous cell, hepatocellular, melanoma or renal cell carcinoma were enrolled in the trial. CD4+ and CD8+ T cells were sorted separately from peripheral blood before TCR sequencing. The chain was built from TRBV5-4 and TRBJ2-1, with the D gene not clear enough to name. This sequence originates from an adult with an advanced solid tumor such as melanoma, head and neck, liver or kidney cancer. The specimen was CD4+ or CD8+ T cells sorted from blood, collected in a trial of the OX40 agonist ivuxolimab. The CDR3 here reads CASSSLWRNNEQFF. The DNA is TGTGCCAGCAGCTCCTTATGGCGGAACAATGAGCAGTTCTTC.